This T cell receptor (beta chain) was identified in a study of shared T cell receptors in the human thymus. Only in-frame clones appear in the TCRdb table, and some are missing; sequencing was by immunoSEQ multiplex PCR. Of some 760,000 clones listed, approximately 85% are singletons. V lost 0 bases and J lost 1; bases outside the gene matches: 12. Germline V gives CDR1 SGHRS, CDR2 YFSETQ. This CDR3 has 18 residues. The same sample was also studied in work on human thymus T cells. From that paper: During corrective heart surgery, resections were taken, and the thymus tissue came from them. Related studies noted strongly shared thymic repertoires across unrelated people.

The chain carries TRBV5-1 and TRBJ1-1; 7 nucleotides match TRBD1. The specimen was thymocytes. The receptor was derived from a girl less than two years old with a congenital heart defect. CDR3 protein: CASSLEGARQGRNTEAFF. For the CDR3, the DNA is TGCGCCAGCAGCTTGGAGGGGGCCCGACAGGGCCGGAACACTGAAGCTTTCTTT.